The text below deals with one T cell receptor (beta chain). Its target is unknown. Germline CDR1 reads MDHEN; CDR2 reads SYDVKM. Unmatched junction bases numbered 8, after V lost 10 bases and J lost 6 bases. This CDR3 spans 13 amino acids. The data are from a study of beta chain features in type 1 diabetes. Study results and caveats: Here, the possible influence of HLA type (on TCRB rearrangement) remained unresolved. Among type 1 diabetes patients, VDJ junctions had fewer insertions and more deletions.

Reverse transcription of all isolated RNA meant that expressed TCRB transcripts were sequenced. The study sequenced naive, central memory and regulatory T cell samples to an average of around 3.4 million reads. Assay: immunoSEQ multiplex PCR; the TCRdb copy retains only in-frame clones and omits some. Among around 180,000 clones listed, around 13% were seen once. This receptor was identified in a woman aged 18 to 35 in good health. The chain employs TRBV28 and TRBJ2-7; 11 bases agree with TRBD2. The sample was central memory CD4+ T cells from blood. The CDR3 nucleotides are TGTGCCATCTTCGGGACTAGCGGCCGCGAGCAGTACTTC. Its translation is CAIFGTSGREQYF.